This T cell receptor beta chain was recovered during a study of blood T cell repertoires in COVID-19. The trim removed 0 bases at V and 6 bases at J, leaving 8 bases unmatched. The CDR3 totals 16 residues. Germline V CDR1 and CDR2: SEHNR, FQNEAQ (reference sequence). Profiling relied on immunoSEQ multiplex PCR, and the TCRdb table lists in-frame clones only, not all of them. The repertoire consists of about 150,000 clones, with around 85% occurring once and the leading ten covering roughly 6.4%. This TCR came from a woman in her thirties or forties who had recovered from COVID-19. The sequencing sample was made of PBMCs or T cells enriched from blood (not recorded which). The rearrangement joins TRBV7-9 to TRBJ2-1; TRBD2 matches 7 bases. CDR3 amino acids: CASSLALTSESNEQFF. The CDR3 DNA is TGTGCCAGCAGCTTAGCCCTTACTAGCGAGTCCAATGAGCAGTTCTTC.